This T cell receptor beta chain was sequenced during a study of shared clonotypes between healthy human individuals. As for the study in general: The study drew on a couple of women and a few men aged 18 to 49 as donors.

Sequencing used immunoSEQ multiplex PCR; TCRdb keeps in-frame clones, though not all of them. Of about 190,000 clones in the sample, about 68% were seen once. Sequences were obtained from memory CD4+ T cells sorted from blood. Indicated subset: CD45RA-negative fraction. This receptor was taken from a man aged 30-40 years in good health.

CDR3 region: CASSIRGNRGKETQYF. The CDR3 DNA reads as TGTGCCAGTAGTATAAGAGGGAACCGGGGAAAAGAGACCCAGTACTTC. The chain employs TRBV19 and TRBJ2-5; D may be TRBD2 (5 bases). V lost 2 bases and J lost 3, with 16 bases in between. CDR1 and CDR2 from the germline V gene are LNHDA and SQIVND (reference sequence). This CDR3 has 16 residues.